Presented here are 32 T cell receptor beta chains from one specimen sequenced in a study of blood T cell repertoires in COVID-19. Here immunoSEQ multiplex PCR was the method, and the copy in TCRdb shows in-frame clones only, minus some. The sample holds fewer than 70,000 clones; 75% to 95% are singletons and the top ten take about 9.3%. The sequencing input was peripheral blood. The receptors here all came from a woman aged 80 or older with active COVID-19.

The genes are TRBV2 and TRBJ2-7; 7 nucleotides match TRBD1. The junction had 8 bases not matched to a gene; V was cut back by 6 bases and J by 3 bases. CDR1 SNHLY and CDR2 FYNNEI come from the germline V gene. The CDR3 is made up of 14 amino acids. Here the CDR3 DNA reads TGTGCCAGCAGCCCCGGGACAGAGAACTACGAGCAGTACTTC. It is translated as CASSPGTENYEQYF.

The J gene is TRBJ2-3, the V gene TRBV4-1, with D maybe TRBD1 (7 bases). V was cut by 4 bases and J by 5 bases, with 16 bases left in between. The germline V gene has CDR1 MGHRA and CDR2 YSYEKL. The CDR3 is 15 amino acids. The CDR3 nucleotides are TGCGCCAGCAGCCTTCTCGGACAGGAGGGAGATACGCAGTATTTT. As protein: CASSLLGQEGDTQYF.

The chain couples TRBV5-1 to TRBJ2-1, with 13 bases aligning to TRBD2. This CDR3 is built from 14 residues. V lost 3 bases, J lost 12 bases, and 6 bases stayed unmatched. Germline CDR1 and CDR2: SGHRS and YFSETQ. CDR3 region: CASSSGTSGISQFF. The CDR3, as DNA: TGCGCCAGCAGCTCCGGGACTAGCGGGATATCGCAGTTCTTC. Full variable domain (rest looked up from reference TRBV5-1 and TRBJ2-1): KAGVTQTPRYLIKTRGQQVTLSCSPISGHRSVSWYQQTPGQGLQFLFEYFSETQRNKGNFPGRFSGRQFSNSRSEMNVSTLELGDSALYLCASSSGTSGISQFFGPGTRLTVL.

CDR3 nucleotides: TGTGCCAGCCGGACATACAATTATGGGTCCTATAATTCACCCCTCCACTTT. Translated, it gives CASRTYNYGSYNSPLHF. The rearrangement links TRBV28 to TRBJ1-6; maybe TRBD1 (5 bases). CDR3 length: 17 amino acids. Trimming shortened V by 8 bases and J by 1 base, and 18 bases separated the two germline ends. Germline values: CDR1 MDHEN, CDR2 SYDVKM. Together with reference TRBV28 and TRBJ1-6, the CDR3 gives the full variable domain: DVKVTQSSRYLVKRTGEKVFLECVQDMDHENMFWYRQDPGLGLRLIYFSYDVKMKEKGDIPEGYSVSREKKERFSLILESASTNQTSMYLCASRTYNYGSYNSPLHFGNGTRLTVT.

The chain recombines TRBV2 with TRBJ1-6; D may be TRBD1 (6 bases). V was pared by 0 bases and J by 0 bases, with 12 bases between. CDR3 length equals 18 residues. Germline V gene lookup returns CDR1 SNHLY and CDR2 FYNNEI. The CDR3 DNA follows: TGTGCCAGCAGTGAAGCGGTAACAGGGCGCTCCTATAATTCACCCCTCCACTTT. Translation: CASSEAVTGRSYNSPLHF.

The chain joins TRBV5-8 to TRBJ1-4, with D possibly TRBD1 on 5 matching bases. CDR3 size: 16 residues. Trimming stripped 4 bases from V and 2 bases from J, with 15 bases between. Germline V CDR1 and CDR2: SGHTS, YDEGEE. CDR3 protein: CASSQRSGATNEKLFF. CDR3 bases: TGTGCCAGCAGCCAACGGAGCGGGGCGACTAATGAAAAACTGTTTTTT. The entire variable domain, with the rest obtained from reference TRBV5-8 and TRBJ1-4, is as follows: EAGVTQSPTHLIKTRGQQATLRCSPISGHTSVYWYQQALGLGLQFLLWYDEGEERNRGNFPPRFSGRQFPNYSSELNVNALELEDSALYLCASSQRSGATNEKLFFGSGTQLSVL.

This chain joins TRBV2 and TRBJ2-3, with D hard to call. Germline CDR1 reads SNHLY; CDR2 reads FYNNEI. V dropped 2 bases and J dropped 1 base, with 7 bases sitting between them. The CDR3 consists of 14 residues. CDR3 loop: CASSERVGTDTQYF. For the CDR3, the DNA is TGTGCCAGCAGTGAAAGAGTGGGCACAGATACGCAGTATTTT.

DNA of the CDR3: TGTGCCTGGAGTTTGGGCGCGGGAGAGACCCAGTACTTC. Protein: CAWSLGAGETQYF. J is TRBJ2-5 and V is TRBV30, with D perhaps TRBD2 (5 bases). This CDR3 has 13 amino acids. V lost 2 bases to trimming and J lost 4 bases, with 11 bases between them. Looked up from germline, CDR1 is GTSNPN and CDR2 is SVGIG (reference sequence).

The chain has TRBV5-4 and TRBJ2-1; 10 bases map to TRBD2. With V trimmed by 1 base and J by 11 bases, 9 bases remained unmatched. CDR1 SGHNT and CDR2 YYREEE come from the germline V gene (reference sequence). CDR3 size: 15 residues. Written as DNA, the CDR3 is TGTGCCAGCAGCTTGAACCTAGCGGGAGACGGTAAGCAGTTCTTC. This encodes CASSLNLAGDGKQFF.

The rearrangement uses TRBV5-4 and TRBJ2-7; 14 bases align to TRBD2. CDR3 length: 15 residues. CDR1 is SGHNT, CDR2 YYREEE, per germline (reference sequence). Trimming took 3 bases from V and 6 from J; bases not matched to a gene: 5. CDR3 residues: CASSSGLAGVSEQYF. The CDR3, as DNA: TGTGCCAGCAGCTCGGGACTAGCGGGAGTCAGCGAGCAGTACTTC.

The chain is built from TRBV12-3 or TRBV12-4 and TRBJ2-5; TRBD1 matches at 9 bases. J gave up 3 bases and V 6 bases, and 2 bases lay outside the gene matches. This CDR3 has 13 residues. The CDR3: CASSWDREETQYF. DNA for the CDR3: TGTGCCAGCAGCTGGGACAGGGAAGAGACCCAGTACTTC.

V is TRBV6-5 and J is TRBJ1-1, with 8 positions matching TRBD1. CDR3 size: 11 residues. J was trimmed by 11 bases and V by 5 bases; bases with no gene match: 4. The germline V gene encodes CDR1 MNHEY and CDR2 SVGAGI. Written as DNA, the CDR3 is TGTGCCAGCAGTCGAGGACAGGGCGCTTTCTTT. Residues: CASSRGQGAFF.

The rearrangement uses TRBV5-1 and TRBJ2-3; D remains unclear. This CDR3 region has 15 residues. V lost 5 bases and J lost 2, with 15 bases in between. Germline V gene lookup returns CDR1 SGHRS and CDR2 YFSETQ. Here the CDR3 DNA reads TGCGCCAGCAGTGAGAAACCTGCTGACACAGATACGCAGTATTTT. Translation gives CASSEKPADTDTQYF.

The chain carries TRBV10-3 and TRBJ2-3; 12 nucleotides agree with TRBD2. Germline V gives CDR1 ENHRY, CDR2 SYGVKD. The CDR3 contains 17 residues. Trimming at V came to 4 bases and at J to 4 bases, leaving 9 bases not matched to a gene. CDR3: CAISGGLAGGSADTQYF. CDR3 DNA sequence: TGTGCCATCAGTGGAGGGCTAGCGGGAGGGTCTGCAGATACGCAGTATTTT.

The V and J genes are TRBV6-6 and TRBJ2-7; D possibly corresponds to TRBD2 (6 bases). Germline V gives CDR1 MNHNY, CDR2 SVGAGI (reference sequence). This CDR3 is 14 amino acids long. Trimming removed 10 bases from V and 1 base from J, with 17 bases in between. The CDR3 reads CATHGGSFSYEQYF. The CDR3 coding sequence is TGTGCCACCCACGGGGGTAGCTTTTCCTACGAGCAGTACTTC.

This sequence joins TRBV27 and TRBJ2-5, with 13 bases lining up with TRBD2. V shed 2 bases and J 5 bases; nucleotides not matched to a gene: 8. This CDR3 comprises 17 residues. CDR1 and CDR2 (germline): MNHEY, SMNVEV (reference sequence). CDR3 protein: CASSLPGLAGAAETQYF. In DNA form, the CDR3 reads TGTGCCAGCAGTTTACCAGGACTAGCGGGAGCAGCGGAGACCCAGTACTTC.

In this sample, this clone turned up a few times. The chain carries TRBV7-9 and TRBJ1-5; the D gene is possibly TRBD1 (6 bases). This CDR3 contains 14 residues. Germline assignment: CDR1 SEHNR and CDR2 FQNEAQ (reference sequence). Trimming shortened V by 4 bases and J by 9 bases, and 16 bases separated the two germline ends. CDR3 residues: CASSSPVDSRPQHF. The CDR3 DNA sequence: TGTGCCAGCAGCTCTCCCGTGGACAGTCGGCCCCAGCATTTT.

This clone came up a few times. The V and J genes are TRBV6-5 and TRBJ1-5, with 8 bases aligning to TRBD1. V trimming: 5 bases; J trimming: 2 bases; junction bases outside the gene matches: 5. CDR3 length: 15 residues. Germline CDR1 MNHEY, CDR2 SVGAGI. This chain's CDR3 is CASSPRQGRNQPQHF. The CDR3 DNA sequence: TGTGCCAGCAGTCCCAGACAGGGGCGCAATCAGCCCCAGCATTTT.

The V and J genes are TRBV28 and TRBJ1-2; D gene ambiguous. CDR3 length equals 15 residues. V lost 5 bases and J lost 1, with 14 bases in between. CDR1 MDHEN and CDR2 SYDVKM come from the germline V gene. In DNA, the CDR3 is TGTGCCAGCAGTCACCAATCGGTTCATAACTATGGCTACACCTTC. Protein sequence: CASSHQSVHNYGYTF.

The chain has TRBV4-2 and TRBJ2-5; 11 bases match TRBD1. Germline V gives CDR1 LGHNA, CDR2 YNFKEQ. The CDR3 loop spans 16 amino acids. V lost 4 bases and J lost 2; bases outside the gene matches: 6. The CDR3 loop reads CASSPRDRGVQETQYF. The CDR3 DNA reads as TGTGCCAGCAGCCCCCGGGACAGGGGGGTACAAGAGACCCAGTACTTC.

The chain couples TRBV6-2 or TRBV6-3 to TRBJ2-1; 9 nucleotides match TRBD2. CDR1 is MNHEY, CDR2 SVGEGT, per germline. CDR3 length equals 14 residues. The J segment lost 9 bases and the V segment lost 2 bases, leaving 5 bases of the junction unmatched. The CDR3 is CASSYLSGSSEQFF. The CDR3 coding sequence is TGTGCCAGCAGTTACCTTAGCGGGAGTAGTGAGCAGTTCTTC.

The chain uses TRBV10-1 and TRBJ2-4; no firm D call. The germline V and J ends were trimmed by 5 bases and 5 bases, with 10 bases remaining between them. Per the germline V gene, CDR1 is WNHNN and CDR2 is SYGVQD (reference sequence). The CDR3 is 13 residues long. The CDR3 loop reads CASSTNWENIQYF. The CDR3 DNA follows: TGCGCCAGCAGTACTAACTGGGAAAACATTCAGTACTTC.

The rearrangement joins TRBV28 to TRBJ1-2, with D tentatively TRBD1 (5 bases). The CDR3 extends over 11 amino acids. V lost 9 bases, J lost 8 bases, and 13 bases lay in between. The germline gives CDR1 MDHEN, CDR2 SYDVKM. The DNA for the CDR3 is TGTGCCAGTAAGGGGACTTTGGGCTACACCTTC. It translates to CASKGTLGYTF.

The chain employs TRBV19 and TRBJ1-1; D perhaps matches TRBD1 (5 bases). Germline-derived CDR1 and CDR2 are LNHDA and SQIVND (reference sequence). V lost 5 bases to trimming and J lost 3 bases, with 13 bases between them. The CDR3 runs to 14 residues. CDR3 DNA sequence: TGTGCCAGTAGTGGTCAGGGTTTGGACACTGAAGCTTTCTTT. As protein: CASSGQGLDTEAFF.

The chain joins TRBV2 to TRBJ2-3; 7 bases are shared with TRBD2. The J segment lost 3 bases and the V segment lost 6 bases, leaving 3 bases of the junction unmatched. CDR3 length: 13 residues. From germline, CDR1 is SNHLY and CDR2 FYNNEI. As DNA, the CDR3 is TGTGCCAGCAGGCGGGAGTATACAGATACGCAGTATTTT. As protein: CASRREYTDTQYF.

As concerns this clone: Compared with germline, one end of the junction differs, possibly owing to a read error. This chain links TRBV4-2 with TRBJ2-3; D is uncertain. The CDR3 has 15 amino acids. Germline V gene sequence: CDR1 LGHNA, CDR2 YNFKEQ. CDR3 DNA: TGTGCCAGCACCCAAACCGGCGGCAGCACAGATACGCAGTATTTT. The encoded protein is CASTQTGGSTDTQYF.

J is TRBJ2-3 and V is TRBV24-1, with 7 nucleotides matching TRBD1. CDR1 KGHDR and CDR2 SFDVKD come from the germline V gene. The CDR3 has 16 residues. The J segment lost 6 bases and the V segment lost 4 bases, leaving 12 bases of the junction unmatched. The CDR3 DNA sequence: TGTGCCACCAGTGAGGAAACGACAGGGATGGCTGATACGCAGTATTTT. Translating it yields CATSEETTGMADTQYF.

The chain carries TRBV6-5 and TRBJ1-4; 9 bases are a match to TRBD1. The CDR3 extends over 14 amino acids. The junction had 9 bases not matched to a gene; V was cut back by 9 bases and J by 7 bases. Germline CDR1 MNHEY, CDR2 SVGAGI. The CDR3 loop is CASTTGQGFEKLFF. In DNA form, the CDR3 reads TGTGCCAGTACTACGGGACAGGGTTTTGAAAAACTGTTTTTT.

The chain carries TRBV5-6 and TRBJ1-6; D is unresolved. The ends were cut back, 4 bases at V and 4 bases at J, with 9 bases in the middle. CDR1 is SGHDT, CDR2 YYEEEE, per germline. CDR3 size: 14 residues. In DNA form, the CDR3 reads TGTGCCAGCAGCCCCCCGGGTTATAATTCACCCCTCCACTTT. Its protein is CASSPPGYNSPLHF.

The rearrangement joins TRBV5-6 to TRBJ2-1; TRBD2 aligns across 9 bases. Trimming cost V 4 bases and J 2 bases; bases outside gene matches: 7. The CDR3 contains 16 residues. Germline V lookup: CDR1 SGHDT, CDR2 YYEEEE. The CDR3 DNA is TGTGCCAGCAGCGCGACAGCGGGGGGCGCCTACAATGAGCAGTTCTTC. This sequence encodes CASSATAGGAYNEQFF.

The chain recombines TRBV27 with TRBJ2-5; no clear D gene. CDR1 is MNHEY, CDR2 SMNVEV, per germline (reference sequence). CDR3 size: 14 residues. Trimming left V 1 base short and J 7 bases short, with 13 bases between. CDR3 sequence (DNA): TGTGCCAGCAGTTTATTTGACCCTACTACGACCCAGTACTTC. Translation: CASSLFDPTTTQYF.

The gene calls are TRBV16 and TRBJ2-4; TRBD2 is a possible D gene (6 bases). Germline CDR1 reads KGHSY; CDR2 reads FQNENV. The CDR3 extends over 14 amino acids. Trimming removed 4 bases from V and 9 bases from J, with 16 bases in between. The CDR3 here is CASSPGGPPVIQYF. The CDR3 DNA follows: TGTGCCAGCAGCCCCGGGGGTCCTCCTGTCATTCAGTACTTC.